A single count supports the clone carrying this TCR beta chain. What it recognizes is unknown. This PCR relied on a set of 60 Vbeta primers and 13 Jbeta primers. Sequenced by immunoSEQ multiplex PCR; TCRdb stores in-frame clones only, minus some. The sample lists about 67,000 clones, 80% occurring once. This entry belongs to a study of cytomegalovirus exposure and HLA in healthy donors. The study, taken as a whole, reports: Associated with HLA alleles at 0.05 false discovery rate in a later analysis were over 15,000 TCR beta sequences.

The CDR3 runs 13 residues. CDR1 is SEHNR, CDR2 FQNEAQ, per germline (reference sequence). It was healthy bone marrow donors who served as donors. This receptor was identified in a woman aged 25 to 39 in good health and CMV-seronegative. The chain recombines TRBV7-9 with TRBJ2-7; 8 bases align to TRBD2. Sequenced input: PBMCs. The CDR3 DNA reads TGTGCGGTGAAGCGGGAGATGGTCGACGAGCAGTACTTC. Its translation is CAVKREMVDEQYF.